These 8 T cell receptor beta chains were sequenced from one sample in a study of beta chain features in type 1 diabetes. Since all of the isolated RNA was reverse transcribed, expressed TCRB transcripts were what got sequenced. Profiling relied on immunoSEQ multiplex PCR, and the TCRdb table lists in-frame clones only, not all of them. This sample has about 240,000 clones; 27% occur once, and the top ten carry 3.5% to 4.5%. Sequencing input: central memory CD4+ T cells from blood. Receptors were obtained from a young man in good health.

The chain links TRBV6-5 to TRBJ2-5; the D gene is possibly TRBD2 (5 bases). Germline CDR1 is MNHEY and CDR2 is SVGAGI. The germline V and J ends were trimmed by 2 bases and 3 bases, with 7 bases remaining between them. CDR3 length: 13 amino acids. CDR3 region: CASSYDGEETQYF. In DNA, the CDR3 is TGTGCCAGCAGTTACGACGGGGAAGAGACCCAGTACTTC.

V usage is TRBV6-5 and J usage is TRBJ2-7; D possibly corresponds to TRBD1 (6 bases). Trimming shortened V by 6 bases and J by 3 bases, and 9 bases separated the two germline ends. The germline V gene has CDR1 MNHEY and CDR2 SVGAGI. The CDR3 spans 12 residues. The CDR3, as DNA: TGTGCCAGCAGAAAACAGGGCTACGAGCAGTACTTC. Encoded protein: CASRKQGYEQYF.

This chain links TRBV14 with TRBJ2-7, with D hard to call. Germline loops: CDR1 SGHDN, CDR2 FVKESK. The CDR3 loop spans 11 amino acids. Trimming stripped 2 bases from V and 2 bases from J, with 1 base between. CDR3 coding DNA: TGTGCCAGCAGCCAACCCTACGAGCAGTACTTC. This translates into CASSQPYEQYF.

This clone has a handful of counts. The chain joins TRBV7-2 to TRBJ2-3; a possible D gene is TRBD2 (5 bases). Germline loops: CDR1 SGHTA, CDR2 FQGNSA. The V and J ends lost 5 bases and 2 bases respectively, with 11 bases between them. This CDR3 has 14 residues. In DNA form, the CDR3 reads TGTGCCAGCAGCGTGTCTAGCTACACAGATACGCAGTATTTT. This codes for CASSVSSYTDTQYF. Supplemented by reference TRBV7-2 and TRBJ2-3, the full variable domain reads GAGVSQSPSNKVTEKGKDVELRCDPISGHTALYWYRQSLGQGLEFLIYFQGNSAPDKSGLPSDRFSAERTGGSVSTLTIQRTQQEDSAVYLCASSVSSYTDTQYFGPGTRLTVL.

This chain connects TRBV9 to TRBJ2-4; no firm D call. The CDR3 covers 17 residues. The V end was cut by 0 bases, the J end by 1 base, with 14 bases between. Germline V gives CDR1 SGDLS, CDR2 YYNGEE. CDR3 coding DNA: TGTGCCAGCAGCGTAGGAACGGCGGCCCTGGCCAAAAACATTCAGTACTTC. Its translation is CASSVGTAALAKNIQYF.

The J gene is TRBJ1-2, the V gene TRBV30, with D tentatively TRBD1 (6 bases). Trimming stripped 0 bases from V and 4 bases from J, with 15 bases between. This CDR3 has 15 residues. Germline CDR1 and CDR2: GTSNPN and SVGIG (reference sequence). Written as DNA, the CDR3 is TGTGCCTGGAGTGTAATGGCAGGGGACATCTATGGCTACACCTTC. Translation: CAWSVMAGDIYGYTF. The whole variable domain, filled in from reference TRBV30 and TRBJ1-2, reads SQTIHQWPATLVQPVGSPLSLECTVEGTSNPNLYWYRQAAGRGLQLLFYSVGIGQISSEVPQNLSASRPQDRQFILSSKKLLLSDSGFYLCAWSVMAGDIYGYTFGSGTRLTVV.

The chain joins TRBV20-1 to TRBJ1-2; no firm D call. Between the trimmed V and J ends, which lost 5 bases and 6 bases, there was a span of 10 bases. The CDR3 is made up of 11 amino acids. Germline V CDR1 and CDR2: DFQATT, SNEGSKA (reference sequence). CDR3 protein: CSARKENGYTF. CDR3 coding DNA: TGCAGTGCTCGCAAAGAGAATGGCTACACCTTC.

The genes are TRBV19 and TRBJ1-5, with no clear D. CDR3 length: 12 amino acids. CDR1 LNHDA and CDR2 SQIVND come from the germline V gene (reference sequence). V was trimmed by 3 bases and J by 7 bases, leaving 7 bases between them. The CDR3 reads CASSIKSQPQHF. In nucleotides, the CDR3 is TGTGCCAGTAGTATCAAATCCCAGCCCCAGCATTTT.